The 20 T cell receptor beta chains reported below all come from one sample, sequenced in a study of blood T cell repertoires in COVID-19. Profiling relied on immunoSEQ multiplex PCR, and the TCRdb table lists in-frame clones only, not all of them. The sample lists over 85,000 clones, more than 65% occurring once. Material: peripheral blood. The receptors were sampled from a woman older than 75 with acute or convalescent COVID-19.

This clone came up a few times. The rearrangement joins TRBV7-8 to TRBJ2-3; D is uncertain. Germline loops: CDR1 SGHVS, CDR2 FQNEAQ. Trimming removed 5 bases from V and 2 bases from J, with 17 bases in between. CDR3 length equals 16 residues. CDR3: CASSPRNTASTDTQYF. CDR3 sequence (DNA): TGTGCCAGCAGCCCCAGAAACACCGCTTCCACAGATACGCAGTATTTT.

The chain joins TRBV30 to TRBJ2-7; 9 bases match TRBD1. The CDR3 extends over 11 amino acids. Germline CDR1 GTSNPN, CDR2 SVGIG (reference sequence). As DNA, the CDR3 is TGTGCACTACAGGGGGCCCACGAGCAGTACTTC. Translated: CALQGAHEQYF.

The chain employs TRBV18 and TRBJ1-4, with D possibly TRBD1 on 6 matching bases. V lost 2 bases to trimming and J lost 6 bases, with 19 bases between them. The CDR3 is 17 residues long. CDR1 and CDR2 from the germline V gene are KGHSH and LQKENI. The CDR3 reads CASSPFDMGRGYEKLFF. CDR3 nucleotide sequence: TGTGCCAGCTCACCATTCGATATGGGCAGGGGTTATGAAAAACTGTTTTTT.

The J gene is TRBJ2-5, the V gene TRBV19; 7 bases fit TRBD2. Losses at the gene ends were 5 bases for V and 5 bases for J; bases not matched to a gene: 14. CDR1 LNHDA and CDR2 SQIVND come from the germline V gene (reference sequence). The CDR3 covers 16 residues. CDR3: CASSVESGTTRETQYF. Written as DNA, the CDR3 is TGTGCCAGTAGTGTCGAATCCGGGACTACAAGGGAGACCCAGTACTTC.

The rearrangement uses TRBV29-1 and TRBJ2-7, with D tentatively TRBD2 (6 bases). V gave up 3 bases and J gave up 3 bases, with 9 bases separating them. The CDR3 covers 12 residues. CDR1 SQVTM and CDR2 ANQGSEA come from the germline V gene. Here the CDR3 reads CSVERDRYEQYF. CDR3 nucleotide sequence: TGCAGCGTTGAGCGGGACCGCTACGAGCAGTACTTC.

A few counts support this clone. The chain couples TRBV9 to TRBJ1-2; TRBD1 matches at 9 bases. The ends lost 3 bases at V and 5 bases at J; junction bases unmatched: 11. This CDR3 region has 16 residues. Germline CDR1 and CDR2: SGDLS and YYNGEE. The CDR3 nucleotides read TGTGCCAGCAGCGCCAGTCCGGGACAGGGACGTTATGGCTACACCTTC. Its translation: CASSASPGQGRYGYTF.

The chain is built from TRBV28 and TRBJ2-5; 7 bases are a match to TRBD2. The CDR3 is 14 residues long. The trim removed 8 bases at V and 1 base at J, leaving 7 bases unmatched. Per germline, CDR1 MDHEN and CDR2 SYDVKM. The CDR3 region has the DNA TGTGCCAGCGCGAGCGGGGCGAGCCAAGAGACCCAGTACTTC. This encodes CASASGASQETQYF.

The chain combines TRBV7-2 with TRBJ2-7; no clear D. The CDR3 spans 14 residues. Germline values: CDR1 SGHTA, CDR2 FQGNSA. Trimming left V 1 base short and J 3 bases short, with 10 bases between. CDR3 coding DNA: TGTGCCAGCAGCTTAGGTCGCCAGGTCTACGAGCAGTACTTC. Its protein product is CASSLGRQVYEQYF.

V gene TRBV4-2 combines with J gene TRBJ2-1, with a possible D match to TRBD2 (7 bases). Germline V gives CDR1 LGHNA, CDR2 YNFKEQ. The CDR3 loop spans 17 amino acids. Trimming removed 5 bases from V and 0 bases from J, with 17 bases in between. Written as DNA, the CDR3 is TGTGCCAGCAGCTGGGGGGGGCCTACGAGCTCCTACAATGAGCAGTTCTTC. Translation gives CASSWGGPTSSYNEQFF.

The chain employs TRBV19 and TRBJ2-1, with 10 bases fitting TRBD2. Germline V gene lookup returns CDR1 LNHDA and CDR2 SQIVND (reference sequence). This CDR3 spans 16 amino acids. V lost 1 base and J lost 4; bases outside the gene matches: 4. The CDR3 DNA sequence: TGTGCCAGTAGTATAGGTTCTAGCGGGGGTTACAATGAGCAGTTCTTC. Protein sequence: CASSIGSSGGYNEQFF.

The V and J genes are TRBV29-1 and TRBJ2-2; 9 nucleotides agree with TRBD1. The junction had 6 bases not matched to a gene; V was cut back by 5 bases and J by 5 bases. This CDR3 is built from 14 residues. Germline-derived CDR1 and CDR2 are SQVTM and ANQGSEA. The CDR3 region has the DNA TGCAGCGTTAGGACAGGGGTCGGGACCGGGGAGCTGTTTTTT. Translated, it gives CSVRTGVGTGELFF.

The V call is TRBV18, the J call TRBJ2-5; D is possibly TRBD2 (6 bases). The CDR3 contains 14 residues. Trimming stripped 6 bases from V and 5 bases from J, with 16 bases between. CDR1 is KGHSH and CDR2 is LQKENI in the germline V gene. DNA for the CDR3: TGTGCCAGCTCCCCGGGGGTCGAAAGGGAGACCCAGTACTTC. Residues: CASSPGVERETQYF.

This chain uses TRBV19 with TRBJ1-5; no clear D. V lost 4 bases, J lost 0 bases, and 10 bases lay in between. CDR1 and CDR2 from the germline V gene are LNHDA and SQIVND (reference sequence). This CDR3 spans 15 amino acids. CDR3 nucleotide sequence: TGTGCCAGTAGTACCGCAGACTATAGCAATCAGCCCCAGCATTTT. The encoded protein is CASSTADYSNQPQHF.

CDR3 region: CASSEGTTHNYGYTF. In DNA form, the CDR3 reads TGTGCCAGCAGTGAAGGCACAACCCATAACTATGGCTACACCTTC. The V gene is TRBV2, the J gene TRBJ1-2, with D unresolved. The germline V gene encodes CDR1 SNHLY and CDR2 FYNNEI. This CDR3 has 15 residues. V was shortened by 1 base and J by 1 base, with 10 bases between the two germline ends.

This sequence joins TRBV4-1 and TRBJ2-4, with no clear D. In germline, CDR1 is MGHRA, CDR2 YSYEKL. The CDR3 is 17 amino acids. V dropped 0 bases and J dropped 0 bases, with 12 bases sitting between them. In DNA, the CDR3 is TGCGCCAGCAGCCAAGAGAGCTGGCAGGTAGCCAAAAACATTCAGTACTTC. It specifies CASSQESWQVAKNIQYF.

The genes are TRBV19 and TRBJ2-2; the match to TRBD1 covers 7 bases. J was trimmed by 1 base and V by 3 bases; bases with no gene match: 5. The CDR3 is 16 residues long. The germline CDR1 and CDR2 sequences are LNHDA and SQIVND (reference sequence). In nucleotides, the CDR3 is TGTGCCAGTAGTATGAGGCGACAGGGGAACACCGGGGAGCTGTTTTTT. Translation: CASSMRRQGNTGELFF.

The CDR3 sequence: CASSLDSGVSSYEQYF. The CDR3, as DNA: TGTGCCAGCAGCTTAGACTCCGGGGTTAGCTCCTACGAGCAGTACTTC. The chain is built from TRBV7-2 and TRBJ2-7; possible D gene TRBD2, 5 bases. This CDR3 contains 16 residues. V shed 1 base and J shed 0 bases, with 13 bases lying between them. Germline V gene sequence: CDR1 SGHTA, CDR2 FQGNSA. Full variable domain (remainder filled in from reference TRBV7-2 and TRBJ2-7): GAGVSQSPSNKVTEKGKDVELRCDPISGHTALYWYRQSLGQGLEFLIYFQGNSAPDKSGLPSDRFSAERTGGSVSTLTIQRTQQEDSAVYLCASSLDSGVSSYEQYFGPGTRLTVT.

The chain has TRBV10-3 and TRBJ2-3, with D uncertain. V dropped 0 bases and J dropped 4 bases, with 11 bases sitting between them. The CDR3 length is 15 residues. From germline, CDR1 is ENHRY and CDR2 SYGVKD. CDR3 residues: CAISESAVVPDTQYF. For the CDR3, the DNA is TGTGCCATCAGTGAGTCGGCGGTAGTCCCAGATACGCAGTATTTT.

CDR3 nucleotide sequence: TGTGCCATCAGTGAAGGGGGGGCAGGGAGCAACGAGCAGTACTTC. Protein: CAISEGGAGSNEQYF. This chain joins TRBV10-3 and TRBJ2-7; maybe TRBD2 (7 bases). The ends were cut back, 3 bases at V and 5 bases at J, with 17 bases in the middle. CDR3 length: 15 amino acids. Germline CDR1 is ENHRY and CDR2 is SYGVKD.

The chain employs TRBV27 and TRBJ2-7; 9 nucleotides match TRBD1. The CDR3 sequence is 14 residues long. Germline V gene lookup returns CDR1 MNHEY and CDR2 SMNVEV (reference sequence). V trimming: 5 bases; J trimming: 3 bases; junction bases outside the gene matches: 5. CDR3: CASSGTGNGYEQYF. Here the CDR3 DNA reads TGTGCCAGCAGTGGGACAGGGAACGGCTACGAGCAGTACTTC.